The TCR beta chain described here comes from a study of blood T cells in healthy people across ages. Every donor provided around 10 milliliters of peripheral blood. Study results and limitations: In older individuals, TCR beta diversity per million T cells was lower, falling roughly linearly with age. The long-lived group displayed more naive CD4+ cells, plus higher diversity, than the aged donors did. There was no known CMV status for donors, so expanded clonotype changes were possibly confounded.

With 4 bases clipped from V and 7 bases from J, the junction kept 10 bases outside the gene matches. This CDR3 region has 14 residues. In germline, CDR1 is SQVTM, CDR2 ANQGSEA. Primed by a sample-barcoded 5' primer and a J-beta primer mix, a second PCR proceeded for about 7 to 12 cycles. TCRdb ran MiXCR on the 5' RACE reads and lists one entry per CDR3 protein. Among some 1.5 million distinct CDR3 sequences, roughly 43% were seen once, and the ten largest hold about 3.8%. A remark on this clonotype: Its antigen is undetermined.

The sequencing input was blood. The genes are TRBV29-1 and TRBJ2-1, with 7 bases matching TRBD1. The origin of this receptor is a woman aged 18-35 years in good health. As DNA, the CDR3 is TGCAGCGTTGTATACAGGGGCGTCATTAATGAGCAGTTCTTC. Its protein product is CSVVYRGVINEQFF.